The present entry profiles one T cell receptor (beta chain) with its context. Its antigen is as yet unknown. The sample belongs to a study of PD-1 blockade in classical Hodgkin lymphoma. V was shortened by 3 bases and J by 8 bases, with 16 bases between the two germline ends. Germline CDR1 reads LNHDA; CDR2 reads SQIVND (reference sequence). CDR3 length: 14 residues. Regarding the study as a whole: No one has yet defined what causes the repertoire differences, which may be disease activity or prior therapy. A reduction in baseline TCR diversity was reportedly seen in newly diagnosed patients relative to healthy donors.

In every patient, relapse followed autologous stem cell transplantation, while exposure to brentuximab vedotin differed. When best responses were assessed, they were complete response, partial response or progressive disease. Generated by immunoSEQ multiplex PCR, the TCRdb table keeps only in-frame clones and is missing some. The sample lists some 45,000 clones; 85% to 90% were seen once. The clonotype was recovered from a human donor with classical Hodgkin lymphoma. Sample: peripheral blood mononuclear cells (PBMCs), taken at baseline. The chain links TRBV19 to TRBJ1-2; the D gene is possibly TRBD1 (5 bases). This CDR3 reads CASSIGTQYLGYTF. The CDR3 DNA follows: TGTGCCAGTAGTATCGGGACGCAGTATTTGGGCTACACCTTC.